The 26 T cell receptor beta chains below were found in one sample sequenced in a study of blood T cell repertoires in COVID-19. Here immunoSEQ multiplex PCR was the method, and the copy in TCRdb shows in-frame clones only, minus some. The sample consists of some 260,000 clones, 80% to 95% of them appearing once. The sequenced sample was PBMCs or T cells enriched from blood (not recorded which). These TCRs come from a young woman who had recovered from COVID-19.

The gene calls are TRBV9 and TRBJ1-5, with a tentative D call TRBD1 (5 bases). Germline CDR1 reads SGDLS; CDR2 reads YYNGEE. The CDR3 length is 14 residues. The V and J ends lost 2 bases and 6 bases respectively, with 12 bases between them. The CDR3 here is CASSVDGAGQPQHF. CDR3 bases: TGTGCCAGCAGCGTTGATGGGGCTGGTCAGCCCCAGCATTTT. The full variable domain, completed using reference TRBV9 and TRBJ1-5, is DSGVTQTPKHLITATGQRVTLRCSPRSGDLSVYWYQQSLDQGLQFLIQYYNGEERAKGNILERFSAQQFPDLHSELNLSSLELGDSALYFCASSVDGAGQPQHFGDGTRLSIL.

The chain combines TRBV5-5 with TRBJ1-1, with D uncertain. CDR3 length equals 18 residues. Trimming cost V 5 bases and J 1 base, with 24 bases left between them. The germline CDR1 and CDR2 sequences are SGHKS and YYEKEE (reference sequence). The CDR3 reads CASSFLLSQSHTNTEAFF. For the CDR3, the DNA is TGTGCCAGCAGTTTTCTCCTGAGCCAAAGCCATACGAACACTGAAGCTTTCTTT.

CDR3 region: CASSPSAGPGGGYTF. For the CDR3, the DNA is TGTGCCAGCAGCCCGTCTGCGGGGCCCGGGGGGGGCTACACCTTC. The chain couples TRBV9 to TRBJ1-2; maybe TRBD1 (5 bases). The ends were cut back, 4 bases at V and 8 bases at J, with 21 bases in the middle. In germline, CDR1 is SGDLS, CDR2 YYNGEE. The CDR3 runs 15 residues.

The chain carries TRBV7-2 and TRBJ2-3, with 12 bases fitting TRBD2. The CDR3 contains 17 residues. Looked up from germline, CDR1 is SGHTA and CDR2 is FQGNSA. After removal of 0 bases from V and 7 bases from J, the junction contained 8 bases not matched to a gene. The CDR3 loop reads CASSLATSGGLINTQYF. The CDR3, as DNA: TGTGCCAGCAGCTTAGCGACTAGCGGGGGCCTCATAAATACGCAGTATTTT.

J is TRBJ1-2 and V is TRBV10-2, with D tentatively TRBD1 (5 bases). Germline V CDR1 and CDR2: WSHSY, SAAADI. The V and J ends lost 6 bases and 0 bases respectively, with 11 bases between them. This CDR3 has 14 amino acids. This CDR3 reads CASSHRNTNYGYTF. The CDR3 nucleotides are TGCGCCAGCAGCCACAGGAACACTAACTATGGCTACACCTTC.

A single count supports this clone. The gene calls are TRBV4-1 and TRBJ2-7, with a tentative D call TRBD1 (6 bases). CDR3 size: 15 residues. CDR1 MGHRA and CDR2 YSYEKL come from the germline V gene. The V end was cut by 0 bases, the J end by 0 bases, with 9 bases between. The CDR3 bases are TGCGCCAGCAGCCAAGAAACAGGGAGCTCCTACGAGCAGTACTTC. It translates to CASSQETGSSYEQYF.

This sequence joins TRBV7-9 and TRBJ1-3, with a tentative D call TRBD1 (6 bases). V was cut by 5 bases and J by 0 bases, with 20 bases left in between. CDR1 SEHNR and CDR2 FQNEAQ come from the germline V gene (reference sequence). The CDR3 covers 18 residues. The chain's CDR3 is CASSHRALLAYSGNTIYF. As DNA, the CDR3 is TGTGCCAGCAGCCACAGGGCCCTCTTGGCCTACTCTGGAAACACCATATATTTT.

The DNA of the CDR3 is TGTGCCAGTAGCGCTTACGCGGGCTGGAACAACTATGGCTACACCTTC. Its translation: CASSAYAGWNNYGYTF. The chain joins TRBV19 to TRBJ1-2; the D is unclear. Germline V gene data show CDR1 as LNHDA and CDR2 as SQIVND (reference sequence). This CDR3 comprises 16 residues. Deletions cut 6 bases from V and 2 bases from J, with 19 bases between.

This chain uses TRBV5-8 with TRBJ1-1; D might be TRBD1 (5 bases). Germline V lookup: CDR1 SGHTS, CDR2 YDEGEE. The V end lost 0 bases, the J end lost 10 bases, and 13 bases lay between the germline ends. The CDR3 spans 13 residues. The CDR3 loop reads CASSLGQQAGAFF. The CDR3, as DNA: TGTGCCAGCAGCTTGGGACAGCAGGCTGGAGCTTTCTTT.

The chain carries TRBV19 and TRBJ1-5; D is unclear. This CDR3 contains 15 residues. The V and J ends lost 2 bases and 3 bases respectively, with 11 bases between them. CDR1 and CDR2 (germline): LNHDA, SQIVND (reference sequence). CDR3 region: CASSILVSYNQPQHF. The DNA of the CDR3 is TGTGCCAGTAGTATACTGGTCAGTTACAATCAGCCCCAGCATTTT.

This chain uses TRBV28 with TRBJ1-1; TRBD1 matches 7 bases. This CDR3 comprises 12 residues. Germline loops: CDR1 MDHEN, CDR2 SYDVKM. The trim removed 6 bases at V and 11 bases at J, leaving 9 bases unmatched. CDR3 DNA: TGTGCCAGCAGCGACAGGGAGAGCGGGGCTTTCTTT. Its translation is CASSDRESGAFF.

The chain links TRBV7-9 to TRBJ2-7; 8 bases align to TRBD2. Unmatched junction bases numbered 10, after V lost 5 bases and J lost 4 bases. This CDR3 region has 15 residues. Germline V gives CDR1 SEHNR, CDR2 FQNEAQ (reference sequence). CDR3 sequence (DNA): TGTGCCAGCAGCCGCACGGCGGGGGGCGAATACGAGCAGTACTTC. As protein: CASSRTAGGEYEQYF. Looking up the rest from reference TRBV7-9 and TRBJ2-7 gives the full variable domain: DTGVSQNPRHKITKRGQNVTFRCDPISEHNRLYWYRQTLGQGPEFLTYFQNEAQLEKSRLLSDRFSAERPKGSFSTLEIQRTEQGDSAMYLCASSRTAGGEYEQYFGPGTRLTVT.

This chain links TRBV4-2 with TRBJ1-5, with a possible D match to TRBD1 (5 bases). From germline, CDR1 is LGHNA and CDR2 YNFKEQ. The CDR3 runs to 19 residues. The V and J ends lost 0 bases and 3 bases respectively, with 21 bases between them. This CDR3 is CASSQDDVGAERANQPQHF. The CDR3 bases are TGTGCCAGCAGCCAAGACGACGTTGGGGCGGAGCGGGCCAATCAGCCCCAGCATTTT.

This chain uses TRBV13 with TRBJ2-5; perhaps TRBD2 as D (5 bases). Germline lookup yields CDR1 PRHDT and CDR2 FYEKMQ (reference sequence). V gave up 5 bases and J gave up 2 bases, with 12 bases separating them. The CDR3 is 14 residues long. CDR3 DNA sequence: TGTGCCAGCAGCCAACCGGGGTCACAAGAGACCCAGTACTTC. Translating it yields CASSQPGSQETQYF.

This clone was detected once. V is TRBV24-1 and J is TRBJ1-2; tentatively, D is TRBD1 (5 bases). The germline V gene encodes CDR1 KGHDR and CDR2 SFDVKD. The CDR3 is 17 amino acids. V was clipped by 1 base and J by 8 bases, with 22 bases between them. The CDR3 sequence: CATSDFGLGGESKGYTF. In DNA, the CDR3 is TGTGCCACCAGTGATTTTGGGCTCGGGGGTGAGTCAAAAGGCTACACCTTC.

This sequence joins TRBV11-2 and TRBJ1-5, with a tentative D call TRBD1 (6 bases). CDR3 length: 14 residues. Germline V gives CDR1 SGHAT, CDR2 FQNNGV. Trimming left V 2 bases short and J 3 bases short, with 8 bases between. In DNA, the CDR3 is TGTGCCAGCAGCTTAAACAGGGACAATCAGCCCCAGCATTTT. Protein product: CASSLNRDNQPQHF.

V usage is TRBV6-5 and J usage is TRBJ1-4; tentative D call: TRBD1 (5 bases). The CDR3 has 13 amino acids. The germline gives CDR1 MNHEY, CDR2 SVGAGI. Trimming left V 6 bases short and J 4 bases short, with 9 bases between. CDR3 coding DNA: TGTGCCAGCAGATCCGACAGTAATGAAAAACTGTTTTTT. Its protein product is CASRSDSNEKLFF.

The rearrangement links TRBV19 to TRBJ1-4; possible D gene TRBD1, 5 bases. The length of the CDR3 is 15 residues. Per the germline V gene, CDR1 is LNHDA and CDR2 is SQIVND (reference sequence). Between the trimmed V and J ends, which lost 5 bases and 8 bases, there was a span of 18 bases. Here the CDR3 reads CASSRQGRTKEKLFF. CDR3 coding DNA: TGTGCCAGTAGTCGGCAGGGCAGGACCAAAGAAAAACTGTTTTTT.

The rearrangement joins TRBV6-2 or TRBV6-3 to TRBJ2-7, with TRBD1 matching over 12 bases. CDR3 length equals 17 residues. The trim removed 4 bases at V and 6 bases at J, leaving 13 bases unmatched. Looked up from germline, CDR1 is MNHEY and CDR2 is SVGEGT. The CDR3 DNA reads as TGTGCCAGCAGTTCGCGGGACAGGGGGCCGGTAGAATGCGAGCAGTACTTC. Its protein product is CASSSRDRGPVECEQYF.

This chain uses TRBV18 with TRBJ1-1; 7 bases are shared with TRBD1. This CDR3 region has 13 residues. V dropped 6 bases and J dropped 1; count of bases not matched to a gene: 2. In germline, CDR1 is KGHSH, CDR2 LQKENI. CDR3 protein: CASSQGENTEAFF. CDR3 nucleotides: TGTGCCAGCTCCCAGGGGGAGAACACTGAAGCTTTCTTT.

CDR3 nucleotide sequence: TGTGCCATCAGTGAACAGAACTATGGCTACACCTTC. Translated: CAISEQNYGYTF. The rearrangement uses TRBV10-3 and TRBJ1-2; no clear D gene. The germline CDR1 and CDR2 sequences are ENHRY and SYGVKD. The CDR3 length is 12 residues. V lost 3 bases, J lost 2 bases, and 4 bases lay in between.

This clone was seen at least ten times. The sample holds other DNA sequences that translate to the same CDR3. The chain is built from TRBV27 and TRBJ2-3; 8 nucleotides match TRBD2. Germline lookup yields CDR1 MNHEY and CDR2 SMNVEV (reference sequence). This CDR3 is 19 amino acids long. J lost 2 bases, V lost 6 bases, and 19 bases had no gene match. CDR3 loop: CASRSPPGGIAGNTDTQYF. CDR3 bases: TGTGCCAGCAGATCCCCCCCGGGGGGGATAGCGGGGAACACAGATACGCAGTATTTT.

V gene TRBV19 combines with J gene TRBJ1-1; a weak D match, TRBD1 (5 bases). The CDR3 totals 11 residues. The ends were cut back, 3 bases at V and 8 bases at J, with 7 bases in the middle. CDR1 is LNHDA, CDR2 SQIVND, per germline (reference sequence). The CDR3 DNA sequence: TGTGCCAGTAGTATTGGGGCGGAAGCTTTCTTT. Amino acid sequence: CASSIGAEAFF.

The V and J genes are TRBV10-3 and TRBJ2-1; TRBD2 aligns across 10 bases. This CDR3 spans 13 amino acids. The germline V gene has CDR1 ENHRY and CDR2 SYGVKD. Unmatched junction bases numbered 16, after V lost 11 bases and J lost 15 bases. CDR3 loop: CASDSGRAESRFF. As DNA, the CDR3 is TGTGCCTCGGACAGCGGGAGGGCCGAATCGCGGTTCTTC.

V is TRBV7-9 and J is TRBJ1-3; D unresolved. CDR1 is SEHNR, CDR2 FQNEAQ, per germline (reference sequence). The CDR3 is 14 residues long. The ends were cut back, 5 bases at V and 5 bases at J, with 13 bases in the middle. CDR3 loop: CASSTSVGRNTIYF. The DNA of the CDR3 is TGTGCCAGCAGCACGAGCGTCGGAAGAAACACCATATATTTT.

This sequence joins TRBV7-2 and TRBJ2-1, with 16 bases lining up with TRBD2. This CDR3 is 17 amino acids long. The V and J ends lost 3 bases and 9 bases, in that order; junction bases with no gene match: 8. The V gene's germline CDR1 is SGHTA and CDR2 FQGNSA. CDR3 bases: TGTGCCAGCAGCTTGGGACTAGCGGGAGGGCCCTCGGGTGAGCAGTTCTTC. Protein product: CASSLGLAGGPSGEQFF.